This T cell receptor beta chain is drawn from a study of OX40 agonist ivuxolimab in advanced cancers. At the level of the study: It was ivuxolimab, an agonistic anti-OX40 (CD134) antibody, that patients were treated with. Broader study findings: CD8+ T cells showed, on average, more clonal expansion than CD4+ cells. Within 6 weeks, CD4+ and CD8+ blood T cells expanded clonally at 0.1 to 3.0 mg/kg.

This CDR3 contains 13 residues. From germline, CDR1 is SGDLS and CDR2 YYNGEE. V was pared by 0 bases and J by 5 bases, with 8 bases between. This clone was counted a single time. Its antigen is unidentified. Blood samples were obtained at baseline, cycle 4 day 1, and cycle 7 day 1. TCRdb keeps only in-frame clones here, not all; method: immunoSEQ multiplex PCR. Here the sample spans around 66,000 clones, 80% to 85% being singletons. This receptor was taken from an adult with an advanced solid tumor such as melanoma, head and neck, liver or kidney cancer. The specimen was CD4+ or CD8+ T cells sorted from blood, collected in a trial of the OX40 agonist ivuxolimab. This chain joins TRBV9 and TRBJ2-5, with D perhaps TRBD1 or TRBD2 (5 bases each). CDR3 amino acids: CASSVAGTETQYF. The CDR3 coding sequence is TGTGCCAGCAGCGTAGCCGGGACCGAGACCCAGTACTTC.